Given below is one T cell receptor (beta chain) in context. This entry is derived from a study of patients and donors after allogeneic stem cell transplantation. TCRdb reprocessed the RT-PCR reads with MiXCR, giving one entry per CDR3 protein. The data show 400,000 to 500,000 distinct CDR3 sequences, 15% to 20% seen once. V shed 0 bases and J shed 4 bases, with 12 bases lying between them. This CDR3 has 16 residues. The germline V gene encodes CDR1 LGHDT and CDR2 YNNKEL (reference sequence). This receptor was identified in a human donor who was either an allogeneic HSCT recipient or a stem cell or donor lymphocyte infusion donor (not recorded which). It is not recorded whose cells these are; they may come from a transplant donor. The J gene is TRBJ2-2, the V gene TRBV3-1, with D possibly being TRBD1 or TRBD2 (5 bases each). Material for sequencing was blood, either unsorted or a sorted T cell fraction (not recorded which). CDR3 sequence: CASSQDLGVSTGELFF. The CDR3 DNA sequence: TGTGCCAGCAGCCAAGATCTGGGGGTGAGCACCGGGGAGCTGTTTTTT.